A selection of T cell receptor beta chains follows, all from one sample in a study of CD8 T cells in Susac syndrome. Each CDR3 protein gets one entry after TCRdb re-called the immunoSEQ multiplex PCR reads with MiXCR. The data hold 170,000 or so distinct CDR3 sequences, with approximately 95% observed a single time. Sequencing was done on a sample of CD4+ T cells from PBMCs. The receptors derive from a human donor with multiple sclerosis. Both conserved end residues are part of each CDR3. The order of the fields is J gene, V gene, clone size, D gene, CDR3 DNA, CDR3 protein. A D gene is named only where the DNA matches it firmly. Clone size is stated in some rows and not others, as once, few, many or a class when expanded.

TRBJ1-5	TRBV7-2	NA	NA	TGTGCCAGCAGCTTTTCGTCAGGAAGCCGTGGGCAGCCCCAGCATTTT	CASSFSSGSRGQPQHF
TRBJ1-1	TRBV6-2/TRBV6-3	once	NA	TGTGCCAGCAGTTACTCGCCTCCCCTGGGAGACACTGAAGCTTTCTTT	CASSYSPPLGDTEAFF
TRBJ2-1	TRBV5-4	NA	NA	TGTGCCAGCAGCCCTGTTTTGGAGGTCCGCGACAATGAGCAGTTCTTC	CASSPVLEVRDNEQFF
TRBJ2-7	TRBV27	NA	TRBD1	TGTGCCAGCAGTCCCGGGACAGGGTCGGTCGAGCAGTACTTC	CASSPGTGSVEQYF
TRBJ1-6	TRBV12-3/TRBV12-4	NA	NA	TGTGCCAGCAGTTTTCTGCAGGGTGGATCTATCTATAATTCACCCCTCCACTTT	CASSFLQGGSIYNSPLHF
TRBJ1-1	TRBV30	NA	NA	TGTGCCTGGAGTCTGATGATGGCTTCGGTGAACACTGAAGCTTTCTTT	CAWSLMMASVNTEAFF
TRBJ1-1	TRBV4-1	NA	NA	TGCGCCAGCAGCCAGTTCCCGGGGGACACTGAAGCTTTCTTT	CASSQFPGDTEAFF
TRBJ2-7	TRBV2	NA	NA	TGTGCCAGCACCCTGACTAGAGACGAGCAGTACTTC	CASTLTRDEQYF
TRBJ2-2	TRBV30	NA	NA	TGTGCCTGGAGGGAGGATACTGGCACCGGGGAGCTGTTTTTT	CAWREDTGTGELFF
TRBJ2-3	TRBV6-5	once	NA	TGTGCCACCCGGAGGGATAGCACAGATACGCAGTATTTT	CATRRDSTDTQYF
TRBJ2-7	TRBV6-8	NA	NA	TGTGCCAGTCCCGCACCAGCCCGCTACGAGCAGTACTTC	CASPAPARYEQYF
TRBJ2-3	TRBV7-2	NA	TRBD2	TGTGCCAGCAGCCCCGGGACTAGCGGGGACTACACAGATACGCAGTATTTT	CASSPGTSGDYTDTQYF
TRBJ2-7	TRBV28	NA	NA	TGTGCCAGCAGTTCCTCGGCGGGCGGTCTGGACGAGCAGTACTTC	CASSSSAGGLDEQYF
TRBJ2-1	TRBV23-1	NA	NA	TGCGCCAGCAGTTGGGTCTGGCGGAATGAGCAGTTCTTC	CASSWVWRNEQFF
TRBJ2-7	TRBV30	NA	NA	TGTGCCTGGAGTGTAGGAACAATCGAGCAGTACTTC	CAWSVGTIEQYF
TRBJ1-5	TRBV7-9	NA	TRBD1	TGTGCCAGCAGCTTACCCGTGGGACAGGGGGAATATAGCAATCAGCCCCAGCATTTT	CASSLPVGQGEYSNQPQHF
TRBJ2-1	TRBV27	NA	TRBD1	TGTGCCAGCAGTTTACAGGGGGCTAGCTCCTACAATGAGCAGTTCTTC	CASSLQGASSYNEQFF
TRBJ1-1	TRBV5-3	NA	NA	TGTGCCAGAAGCTTGTTTTGCACACTGAAGCTTTTCTTT	CARSLFCTLKLFF
TRBJ2-7	TRBV6-2/TRBV6-3	NA	TRBD1	TGTGCCAGCAGTTGGTGGGACAGGGGAGAAGAGCAGTACTTC	CASSWWDRGEEQYF
TRBJ1-1	TRBV7-2	NA	NA	TGTGCCAGCAGCTCCAACCTGAGGAATGAAGCTTTCTTT	CASSSNLRNEAFF
TRBJ1-1	TRBV6-5	NA	NA	TGTGCCAGCAGTTACCAATCCAGTATGAACACTGAAGCTTTCTTT	CASSYQSSMNTEAFF
TRBJ2-2	TRBV2	NA	NA	TGTGCCAGCAGGGAGTTTGCCACCGGGGAGCTGTTTTTT	CASREFATGELFF
TRBJ1-4	TRBV2	NA	NA	TGTGCCAGCCTTGGCAGGGCGCGGGAAAAACTGTTTTTT	CASLGRAREKLFF
TRBJ2-5	TRBV29-1	NA	NA	TGCAGCGTTGATTTGGGCGGGGAGACCCAGTACTTC	CSVDLGGETQYF
TRBJ2-5	TRBV28	NA	TRBD2	TGTGCCAGCAGTTTTGTAGCGGGGGCCCTGGGGACCCAGTACTTC	CASSFVAGALGTQYF
TRBJ1-1	TRBV7-8	NA	NA	TGTGCCAGCAGCCAGTTGGGGGTTGGGACTGAAGCTTTCTTT	CASSQLGVGTEAFF
TRBJ1-1	TRBV7-2	NA	NA	TGTGCCAGCAGCCAGCAGGGTGTCGGGTTCACTGAAGCTTTCTTT	CASSQQGVGFTEAFF
TRBJ1-2	TRBV3-1	NA	TRBD1	TGTGCCAGCAGCCTTGGACAGGGGGCGGTCGGCTACACCTTC	CASSLGQGAVGYTF
TRBJ2-2	TRBV7-2	NA	TRBD2	TGTGCCAGCTTCCCCCCGGGACTAGCGAGCGGGGAGCTGTTTTTT	CASFPPGLASGELFF
TRBJ2-7	TRBV4-2	once	NA	TGTGCCAGCAGCCAAGAGGATACGGGGGGCCGGCCCTACGAGCAGTACTTC	CASSQEDTGGRPYEQYF
TRBJ1-1	TRBV4-3	NA	NA	TGCGCCAGCAGCCAAGCAAGCGACCATGGGGGTCTGGAAGCTTTCTTT	CASSQASDHGGLEAFF
TRBJ2-4	TRBV7-2	NA	NA	TGTGCCAGCAGCCGGACACCAGGGAAAAACATTCAGTACTTC	CASSRTPGKNIQYF
TRBJ2-5	TRBV5-1	NA	NA	TGCGCCAGCAGCTTGGGGAGGGGAAAAGAGACCCAGTACTTC	CASSLGRGKETQYF
TRBJ2-2	TRBV7-2	once	TRBD2	TGTGCCAGCAGCTTATTAGCGGGCAACCAACTCGAGGAGCTGTTTTTT	CASSLLAGNQLEELFF
TRBJ2-7	TRBV6-5	NA	NA	TGTGCCAGCAGTTACGCTAGGGGGAGCTCCTACGAGCAGTACTTC	CASSYARGSSYEQYF
TRBJ2-5	TRBV7-2	few	NA	TGTGCCAGCAGACAAGAGGGGGAGACCCAGTACTTC	CASRQEGETQYF
TRBJ1-4	TRBV12-3/TRBV12-4	few	NA	TGTGCCAGCAGTTTAAGTCGAGCTGCAACTAATGAGAAACTGTTTTTT	CASSLSRAATNEKLFF
TRBJ2-2	TRBV4-1	once	NA	TGCGCCAGCAGCCGCCAGGGGGGCGACCGGAGGACCGGGGAGCTGTTTTTT	CASSRQGGDRRTGELFF
TRBJ1-2	TRBV15	once	TRBD1	TGTGCCACCAGCAGAGAGGGGGGACAGGTCTATGGCTACACCTTC	CATSREGGQVYGYTF
TRBJ2-2	TRBV7-9	NA	NA	TGTGCCAGCAGCAAATCCCGGGATTCGAACACCGGGGAGCTGTTTTTT	CASSKSRDSNTGELFF
TRBJ1-5	TRBV28	NA	NA	TGTGCCAGCAGTTTCCAGGGGCTGAGCAATCAGCCCCAGCATTTT	CASSFQGLSNQPQHF
TRBJ1-2	TRBV28	NA	NA	TGTGCCAGCGGAGCAGGGGATGACTATGGCTACACCTTC	CASGAGDDYGYTF
TRBJ1-6	TRBV6-5	NA	NA	TGTGCCAGCAGGCCGCCAGGGGTGTATCTTTCACCCCTCCACTTT	CASRPPGVYLSPLHF
TRBJ2-1	TRBV6-6	NA	NA	TGTGCCAGCACCTCTTCGGATGAGCAGTTCTTC	CASTSSDEQFF
TRBJ1-5	TRBV7-2	once	NA	TGTGCCAGCAGAGGAGACAGGACTCAGCCCCAGCATTTT	CASRGDRTQPQHF
TRBJ2-4	TRBV5-1	NA	TRBD1	TGCGCCAGCAGCTTGGAGGGGGCTGAGAACATTCAGTACTTC	CASSLEGAENIQYF
TRBJ2-1	TRBV12-3/TRBV12-4	NA	NA	TGTGCCAGCAGCCGCACAGGGTATAGCAATGAGCAGTTCTTC	CASSRTGYSNEQFF
TRBJ1-2	TRBV18	once	NA	TGTGCCAGCTCACCTAGAGACAAAAACTATGGCTACACCTTC	CASSPRDKNYGYTF
TRBJ2-5	TRBV25-1	NA	TRBD2	TGTGCCAGCAGTGACCTAGGGACTAGCGGGAGAGAGACCCAGTACTTC	CASSDLGTSGRETQYF
TRBJ2-1	TRBV10-3	NA	NA	TGTGCCATCAGTGAGTGGAAGGTACTCAATGAGCAGTTCTTC	CAISEWKVLNEQFF
TRBJ2-4	TRBV27	NA	TRBD1	TGTGCCAGCAGTCAAAACAGGGGCGGCAAAAACATTCAGTACTTC	CASSQNRGGKNIQYF
TRBJ1-1	TRBV28	once	TRBD1	TGTGCCAGCAGTCCGGGACAGGGACTCGGAGCTTTCTTT	CASSPGQGLGAFF
TRBJ2-2	TRBV11-2	few	TRBD1	TGTGCCAGCAGCTTAACCCGGACAGGGGGGACCGGGGAGCTGTTTTTT	CASSLTRTGGTGELFF
TRBJ2-7	TRBV10-1	NA	TRBD2	TGCGCCAGCAGTCAAGGGACTAGCGCTAACTACGAGCAGTACTTC	CASSQGTSANYEQYF
TRBJ1-1	TRBV19	NA	NA	TGTGCCAGTAGTATATCTTGGAGGGAAGTTACTGAAGCTTTCTTT	CASSISWREVTEAFF
TRBJ2-7	TRBV7-8	NA	TRBD2	TGTGCCAGCAGCTCCCAAAGGGGGTTAGCGGGAGGGGACTCCTACGAGCAGTACTTC	CASSSQRGLAGGDSYEQYF